One T cell receptor beta chain is described in this entry. The V end lost 4 bases, the J end lost 6 bases, and 20 bases lay between the germline ends. CDR3 length: 15 residues. Germline V gene lookup returns CDR1 SGHRS and CDR2 YFSETQ. This entry belongs to a study of CD8+CD57+ T cells in acquired aplastic anemia. It was genomic DNA that served as the template for profiling TCR beta VDJ and CDR3. TCRdb processed the reads anew with MiXCR; each CDR3 protein has one entry. The table lists about 64,000 distinct CDR3 sequences, around 55% of them singletons. This sequence joins TRBV5-1 and TRBJ2-7; D tentatively fits TRBD1 or TRBD2 (6 bases each). What was sequenced was sorted CD4+, CD8+, or CD8+CD57+ T cells (not recorded which) from PBMCs. This sequence originates from a human donor in good health, serving as a control. The CDR3 loop reads CASSPGAGATGEQYF. The CDR3 DNA sequence: TGCGCCAGCAGCCCGGGGGCAGGGGCGACGGGCGAGCAGTACTTC.